These 6 T cell receptor beta chains came from one sample sequenced in a study of T-cell reconstitution after alpha-beta-depleted transplantation in children. Construction of the TCRbeta library involved unique molecular identifiers. TCRdb redid the calling of the PCR reads with MiXCR, one entry per CDR3 protein. This table has fewer than 750,000 distinct CDR3 sequences, 27% appearing once. The sequencing used PBMCs, collected before TCRalphabeta/CD19-depleted stem cell transplant. The receptors here all came from a boy under two years old with Wiskott-Aldrich syndrome, due to receive a stem cell transplant.

Turning to this clonotype: Germline and junction disagree at one end, which may indicate a read error. The chain combines TRBV27 with TRBJ2-6; D assignment may be TRBD1 or TRBD2 (5 bases each). Germline CDR1 and CDR2: MNHEY and SMNVEV (reference sequence). The CDR3 is 18 amino acids. CDR3 sequence reads: CASSHTTRGPSGANGLTF. Written as DNA, the CDR3 is TGTGCCAGCAGTCACACGACAAGGGGACCCTCTGGGGCCAACGGCCTGACTTTC.

There are many counts of this clonotype. This chain uses TRBV2 with TRBJ2-7; D is uncertain. The CDR3 loop spans 13 amino acids. V lost 0 bases and J 5 bases, leaving 8 bases between the germline ends. The germline CDR1 and CDR2 sequences are SNHLY and FYNNEI. CDR3: CASSEAPRDEQYF. CDR3 nucleotide sequence: TGTGCCAGCAGTGAAGCCCCCCGGGACGAGCAGTACTTC.

CDR3 residues: CASSLYSSMNTEAFF. For the CDR3, the DNA is TGCGCCAGCAGCTTATACAGCTCCATGAACACTGAAGCTTTCTTT. The genes are TRBV5-1 and TRBJ1-1; D is undetermined. V lost 2 bases and J lost 0, with 11 bases in between. The germline V gene encodes CDR1 SGHRS and CDR2 YFSETQ. This CDR3 is built from 15 residues.

This clonotype has only a few counts. The chain employs TRBV24-1 and TRBJ1-2; D remains unclear. Germline CDR1 reads KGHDR; CDR2 reads SFDVKD. Trimming pared 4 bases from V and 5 bases from J, leaving 10 bases between. The CDR3 spans 13 residues. CDR3 bases: TGTGCCACCAGTGACCCCGACGGGTATGGCTACACCTTC. Translated: CATSDPDGYGYTF.

The chain is built from TRBV27 and TRBJ2-1; the D call may be TRBD1 or TRBD2 (5 bases each). Germline CDR1 is MNHEY and CDR2 is SMNVEV (reference sequence). V shed 6 bases and J shed 6 bases, with 18 bases lying between them. This CDR3 comprises 15 residues. The CDR3 coding sequence is TGTGCCAGCAGGCCCCTTGGGGGTAAGGTCAATGAGCAGTTCTTC. It codes for CASRPLGGKVNEQFF.

The chain combines TRBV5-1 with TRBJ2-3; D ambiguous. CDR1 is SGHRS, CDR2 YFSETQ, per germline. CDR3 size: 14 residues. V lost 0 bases and J 6 bases, leaving 11 bases between the germline ends. In nucleotides, the CDR3 is TGCGCCAGCAGCTTGGTTCAGACCCCCGATACGCAGTATTTT. It translates to CASSLVQTPDTQYF.